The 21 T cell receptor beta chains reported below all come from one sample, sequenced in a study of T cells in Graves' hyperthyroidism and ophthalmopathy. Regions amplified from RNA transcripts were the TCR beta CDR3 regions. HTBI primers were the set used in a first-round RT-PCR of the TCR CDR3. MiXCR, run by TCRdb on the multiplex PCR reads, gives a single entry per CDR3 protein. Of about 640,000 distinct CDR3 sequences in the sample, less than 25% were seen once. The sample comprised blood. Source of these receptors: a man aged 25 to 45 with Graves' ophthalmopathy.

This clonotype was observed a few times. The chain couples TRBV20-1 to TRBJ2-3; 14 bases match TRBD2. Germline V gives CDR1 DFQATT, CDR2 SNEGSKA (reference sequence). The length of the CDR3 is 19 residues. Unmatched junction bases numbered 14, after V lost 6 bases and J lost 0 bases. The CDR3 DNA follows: TGCAGTGCGCCGCCGGGACTAGCGGGAGAGGGGGGGAGCACAGATACGCAGTATTTT. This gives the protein CSAPPGLAGEGGSTDTQYF.

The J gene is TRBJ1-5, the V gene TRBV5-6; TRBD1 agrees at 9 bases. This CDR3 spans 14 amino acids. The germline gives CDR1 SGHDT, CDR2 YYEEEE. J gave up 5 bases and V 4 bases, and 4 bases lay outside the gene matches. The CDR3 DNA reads TGTGCCAGCAGCGAGACAGGGGGAGATCAGCCCCAGCATTTT. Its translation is CASSETGGDQPQHF.

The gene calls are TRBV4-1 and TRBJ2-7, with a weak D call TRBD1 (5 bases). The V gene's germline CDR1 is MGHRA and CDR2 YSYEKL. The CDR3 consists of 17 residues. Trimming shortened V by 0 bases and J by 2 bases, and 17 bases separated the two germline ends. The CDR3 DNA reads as TGCGCCAGCAGCCAAGATCTTGGCGCGGAAGGGGCCTACGAGCAGTACTTC. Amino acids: CASSQDLGAEGAYEQYF.

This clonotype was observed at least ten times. DNA for the CDR3: TGTGCCAGCCAGACAGGGGATACGCAGTATTTT. Protein product: CASQTGDTQYF. The chain employs TRBV2 and TRBJ2-3, with TRBD1 matching over 7 bases. Losses at the gene ends were 8 bases for V and 6 bases for J; bases not matched to a gene: 2. There are 11 residues in the CDR3. Germline V CDR1 and CDR2: SNHLY, FYNNEI.

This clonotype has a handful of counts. The chain's CDR3 is CASSWTLIDGYTF. CDR3 DNA: TGTGCCAGCAGCTGGACCCTCATTGATGGCTACACCTTC. The V call is TRBV6-1, the J call TRBJ1-2; D is undetermined. Germline assignment: CDR1 MNHNS and CDR2 SASEGT. V was pared by 6 bases and J by 6 bases, with 14 bases between. CDR3 size: 13 residues.

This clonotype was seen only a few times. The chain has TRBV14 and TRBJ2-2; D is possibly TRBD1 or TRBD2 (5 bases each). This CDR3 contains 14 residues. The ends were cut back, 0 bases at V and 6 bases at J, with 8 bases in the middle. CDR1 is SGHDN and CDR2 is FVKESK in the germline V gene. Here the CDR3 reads CASSQDRGSGELFF. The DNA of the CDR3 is TGTGCCAGCAGCCAAGATCGGGGCTCCGGGGAGCTGTTTTTT.

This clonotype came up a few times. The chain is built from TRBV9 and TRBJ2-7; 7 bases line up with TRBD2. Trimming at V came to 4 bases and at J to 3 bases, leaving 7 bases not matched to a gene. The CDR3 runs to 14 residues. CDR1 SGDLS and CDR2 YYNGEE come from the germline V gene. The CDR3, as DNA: TGTGCCAGCAGCCTGGGGGAGGGCCTCTACGAGCAGTACTTC. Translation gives CASSLGEGLYEQYF.

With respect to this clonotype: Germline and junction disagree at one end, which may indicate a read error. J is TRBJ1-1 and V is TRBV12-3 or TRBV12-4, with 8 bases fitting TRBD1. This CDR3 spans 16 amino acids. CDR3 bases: TGTGCCAGCGGTTTACGTCCAGGGGGCATGAACACTGAAGCTTTCTTT. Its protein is CASGLRPGGMNTEAFF.

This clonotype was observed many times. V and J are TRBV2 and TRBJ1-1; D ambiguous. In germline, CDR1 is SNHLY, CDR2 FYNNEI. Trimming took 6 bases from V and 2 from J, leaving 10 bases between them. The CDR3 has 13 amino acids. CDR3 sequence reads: CASSARPNTEAFF. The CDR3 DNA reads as TGTGCCAGCAGCGCCAGACCCAACACTGAAGCTTTCTTT.

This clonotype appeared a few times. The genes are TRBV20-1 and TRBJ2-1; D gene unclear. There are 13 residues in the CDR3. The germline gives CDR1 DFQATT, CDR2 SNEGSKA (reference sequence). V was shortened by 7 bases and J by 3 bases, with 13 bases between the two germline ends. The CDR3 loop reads CSVERQVYNEQFF. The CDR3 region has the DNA TGCAGTGTGGAGCGTCAGGTCTACAATGAGCAGTTCTTC.

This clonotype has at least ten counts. The chain's CDR3 is CASSLGVAGGPNTDTQYF. In DNA form, the CDR3 reads TGTGCCAGCAGCTTAGGTGTAGCGGGAGGGCCTAACACAGATACGCAGTATTTT. The rearrangement links TRBV7-2 to TRBJ2-3, with TRBD2 matching 11 bases. CDR1 is SGHTA and CDR2 is FQGNSA in the germline V gene. The CDR3 spans 18 residues. V gave up 1 base and J gave up 2 bases; unmatched junction bases: 8.

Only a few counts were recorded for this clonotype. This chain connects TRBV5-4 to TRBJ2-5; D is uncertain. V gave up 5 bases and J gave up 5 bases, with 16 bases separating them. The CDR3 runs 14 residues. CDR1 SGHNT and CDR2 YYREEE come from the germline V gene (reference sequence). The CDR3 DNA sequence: TGTGCCAGCAGTTACTCAGAGTTTAGGGAGACCCAGTACTTC. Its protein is CASSYSEFRETQYF. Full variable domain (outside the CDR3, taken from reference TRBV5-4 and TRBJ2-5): ETGVTQSPTHLIKTRGQQVTLRCSSQSGHNTVSWYQQALGQGPQFIFQYYREEENGRGNFPPRFSGLQFPNYSSELNVNALELDDSALYLCASSYSEFRETQYFGPGTRLLVL.

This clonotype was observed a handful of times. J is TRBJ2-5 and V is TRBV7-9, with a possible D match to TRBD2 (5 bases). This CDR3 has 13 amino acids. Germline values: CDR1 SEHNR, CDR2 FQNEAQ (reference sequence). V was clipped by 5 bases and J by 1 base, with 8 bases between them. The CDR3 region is CASSPEGQETQYF. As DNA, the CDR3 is TGTGCCAGCAGCCCCGAGGGCCAAGAGACCCAGTACTTC.

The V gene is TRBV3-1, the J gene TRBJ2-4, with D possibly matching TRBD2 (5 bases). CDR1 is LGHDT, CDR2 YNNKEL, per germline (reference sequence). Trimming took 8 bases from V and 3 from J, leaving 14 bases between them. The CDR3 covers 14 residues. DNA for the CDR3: TGTGCCAGCGGGCCGGGAACAGTCAAAAACATTCAGTACTTC. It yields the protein CASGPGTVKNIQYF.

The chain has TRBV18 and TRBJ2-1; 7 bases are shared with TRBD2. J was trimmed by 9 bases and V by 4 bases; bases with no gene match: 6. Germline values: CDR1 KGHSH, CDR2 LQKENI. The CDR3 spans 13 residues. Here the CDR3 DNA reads TGTGCCAGCTCACAAGTAGCGGGCGGTGAGCAGTTCTTC. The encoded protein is CASSQVAGGEQFF.

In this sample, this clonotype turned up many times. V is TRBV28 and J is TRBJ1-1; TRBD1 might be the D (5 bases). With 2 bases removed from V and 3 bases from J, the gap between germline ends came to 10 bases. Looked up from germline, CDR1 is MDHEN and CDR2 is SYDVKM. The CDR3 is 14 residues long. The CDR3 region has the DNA TGTGCCAGCAGTTTAGCAGGGTGGGACACTGAAGCTTTCTTT. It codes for CASSLAGWDTEAFF.

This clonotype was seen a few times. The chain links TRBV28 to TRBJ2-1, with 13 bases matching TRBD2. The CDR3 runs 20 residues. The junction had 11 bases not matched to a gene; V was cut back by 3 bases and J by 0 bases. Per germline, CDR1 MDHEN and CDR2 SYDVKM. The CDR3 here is CASSFLGLAGPFFSYNEQFF. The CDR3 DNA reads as TGTGCCAGCAGTTTCCTGGGACTAGCGGGACCTTTTTTCTCCTACAATGAGCAGTTCTTC.

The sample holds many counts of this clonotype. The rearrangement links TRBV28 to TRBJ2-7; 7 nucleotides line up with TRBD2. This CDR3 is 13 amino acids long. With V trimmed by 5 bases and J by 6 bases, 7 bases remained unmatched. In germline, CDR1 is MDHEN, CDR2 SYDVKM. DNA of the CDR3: TGTGCCAGCAGTCTCGGGACTATTGTCGAGCAGTACTTC. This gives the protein CASSLGTIVEQYF.

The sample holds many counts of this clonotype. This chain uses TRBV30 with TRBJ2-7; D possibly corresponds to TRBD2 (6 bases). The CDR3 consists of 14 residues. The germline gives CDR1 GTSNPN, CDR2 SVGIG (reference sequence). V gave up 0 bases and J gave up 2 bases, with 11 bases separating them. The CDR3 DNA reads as TGTGCCTGGAGTGTACTCCCGGGAGCCTACGAGCAGTACTTC. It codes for CAWSVLPGAYEQYF.

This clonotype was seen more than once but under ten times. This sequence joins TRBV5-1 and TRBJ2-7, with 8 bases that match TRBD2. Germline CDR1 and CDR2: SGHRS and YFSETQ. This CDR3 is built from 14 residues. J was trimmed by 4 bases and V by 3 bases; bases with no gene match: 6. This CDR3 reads CASSWRGLVYEQYF. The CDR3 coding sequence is TGCGCCAGCAGCTGGAGGGGACTAGTTTACGAGCAGTACTTC.

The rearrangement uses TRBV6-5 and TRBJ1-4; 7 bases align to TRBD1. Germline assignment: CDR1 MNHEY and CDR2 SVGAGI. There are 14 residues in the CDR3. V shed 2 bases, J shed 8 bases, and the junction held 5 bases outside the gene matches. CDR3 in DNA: TGTGCCAGCAGTTACAGGGCAGGGGGGGAAAAACTGTTTTTT. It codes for CASSYRAGGEKLFF.